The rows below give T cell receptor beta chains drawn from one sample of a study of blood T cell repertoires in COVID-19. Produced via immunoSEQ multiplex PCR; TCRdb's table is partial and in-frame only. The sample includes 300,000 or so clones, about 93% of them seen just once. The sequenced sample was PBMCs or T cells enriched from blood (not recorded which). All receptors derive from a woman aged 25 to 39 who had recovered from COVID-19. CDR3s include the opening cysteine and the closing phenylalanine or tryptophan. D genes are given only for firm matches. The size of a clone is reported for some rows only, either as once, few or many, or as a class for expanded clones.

CASSSPTAGNTIYF | TGTGCCAGCAGTTCTCCGACAGCTGGAAACACCATATATTTT | - | TRBJ1-3 | - | TRBV6-2/TRBV6-3
CAISEPAGAGQETQYF | TGTGCCATCAGTGAGCCGGCTGGGGCAGGACAAGAGACCCAGTACTTC | - | TRBJ2-5 | - | TRBV10-3
CASSPPGTGGYEQYF | TGTGCCAGCTCACCACCCGGGACAGGAGGCTACGAGCAGTACTTC | - | TRBJ2-7 | TRBD1 | TRBV18
CASSGGRGQGPQGENIQYF | TGTGCCAGCTCGGGGGGGCGAGGACAGGGTCCCCAAGGGGAAAACATTCAGTACTTC | once | TRBJ2-4 | - | TRBV18
CASSAAGTGNGYNEQFF | TGTGCCAGCAGTGCCGCGGGGACAGGAAACGGGTACAATGAGCAGTTCTTC | - | TRBJ2-1 | TRBD1 | TRBV25-1
CASSSIYRGGGGEQFF | TGTGCCAGCAGCTCGATCTACAGGGGTGGGGGAGGTGAGCAGTTCTTC | - | TRBJ2-1 | - | TRBV11-2
CSVEHGGYTF | TGCAGCGTTGAACACGGTGGCTACACCTTC | - | TRBJ1-2 | - | TRBV29-1
CASSPGQGEGETQYF | TGCGCCAGCAGCCCAGGACAGGGCGAGGGGGAGACCCAGTACTTC | - | TRBJ2-5 | TRBD1 | TRBV5-1
CSASAFSSYNSPLHF | TGCAGTGCTAGTGCTTTCAGCTCCTATAATTCACCCCTCCACTTT | once | TRBJ1-6 | - | TRBV20-1
CASSLFRGTYEQYF | TGTGCCAGCAGCTTATTCCGCGGAACCTACGAGCAGTACTTC | - | TRBJ2-7 | - | TRBV11-2
CASSQHVLDPYEQYF | TGCGCCAGCAGCCAACACGTACTAGATCCCTACGAGCAGTACTTC | - | TRBJ2-7 | - | TRBV4-1
CASSVFPGGTNEKLFF | TGTGCCAGCAGTGTGTTCCCGGGGGGAACGAATGAAAAACTGTTTTTT | - | TRBJ1-4 | - | TRBV6-1
CASCPGTSWSNEQFF | TGTGCCAGTTGCCCGGGGACTAGTTGGAGCAATGAGCAGTTCTTC | few | TRBJ2-1 | TRBD2 | TRBV19
CASSQEVTGGYEQYF | TGCGCCAGCAGCCAAGAAGTGACAGGGGGTTACGAGCAGTACTTC | - | TRBJ2-7 | TRBD1 | TRBV4-3
CASSLDRSNSPLHF | TGTGCCAGCAGCCTAGACAGAAGTAATTCACCCCTCCACTTT | - | TRBJ1-6 | - | TRBV5-4
CATSRRQQGTEAFF | TGTGCCACCAGCAGACGACAACAGGGAACTGAAGCTTTCTTT | - | TRBJ1-1 | - | TRBV15
CASSFQGVMNTEAFF | TGTGCCAGCAGCTTTCAGGGGGTAATGAACACTGAAGCTTTCTTT | few | TRBJ1-1 | TRBD1 | TRBV11-2
CASSATSGSRYEQYF | TGTGCCAGCAGCGCCACTAGCGGGAGTAGGTACGAGCAGTACTTC | - | TRBJ2-7 | TRBD2 | TRBV13
CATSDLYGTGGNNEQFF | TGTGCCACCAGTGATTTGTATGGGACAGGGGGAAACAATGAGCAGTTCTTC | - | TRBJ2-1 | TRBD1 | TRBV24-1
CASSVHPVNTEAFF | TGTGCCAGCAGCGTACACCCAGTGAACACTGAAGCTTTCTTT | once | TRBJ1-1 | - | TRBV9
CASRGGSLSYEQYF | TGTGCCAGCAGGGGGGGGTCCCTCTCCTACGAGCAGTACTTC | - | TRBJ2-7 | TRBD2 | TRBV28
CASSYLGGTGELFF | TGTGCCAGCAGTTACTTAGGGGGCACCGGGGAGCTGTTTTTT | - | TRBJ2-2 | - | TRBV6-2/TRBV6-3
CASSPWTSGIANEQFF | TGTGCCAGTAGTCCTTGGACTAGCGGGATTGCCAATGAGCAGTTCTTC | - | TRBJ2-1 | TRBD2 | TRBV19
CATSRVGNSPHEQFF | TGTGCCACCAGCAGAGTGGGCAATTCTCCCCATGAGCAGTTCTTC | - | TRBJ2-1 | - | TRBV15
CASSEERVSTDTQYF | TGCGCCAGCAGTGAGGAGCGGGTGAGCACAGATACGCAGTATTTT | - | TRBJ2-3 | - | TRBV10-2
CASSYTPPGQGYEQYF | TGTGCCAGCAGTTACACCCCCCCGGGACAGGGGTACGAGCAGTACTTC | once | TRBJ2-7 | TRBD1 | TRBV6-5
CASSYSSSGSYEQYF | TGTGCCAGCAGTTACTCAAGTAGCGGTTCCTACGAGCAGTACTTC | - | TRBJ2-7 | - | TRBV6-2/TRBV6-3
CASSPAGVSYNEQFF | TGTGCCAGCAGTCCAGCGGGAGTAAGCTACAATGAGCAGTTCTTC | - | TRBJ2-1 | TRBD2 | TRBV28
CASRDSNSPLHF | TGTGCCAGCCGGGACAGTAATTCACCCCTCCACTTT | - | TRBJ1-6 | TRBD1 | TRBV7-6
CASSAGTEGNQPQHF | TGTGCCAGCAGTGCCGGGACTGAGGGCAATCAGCCCCAGCATTTT | once | TRBJ1-5 | - | TRBV6-2/TRBV6-3